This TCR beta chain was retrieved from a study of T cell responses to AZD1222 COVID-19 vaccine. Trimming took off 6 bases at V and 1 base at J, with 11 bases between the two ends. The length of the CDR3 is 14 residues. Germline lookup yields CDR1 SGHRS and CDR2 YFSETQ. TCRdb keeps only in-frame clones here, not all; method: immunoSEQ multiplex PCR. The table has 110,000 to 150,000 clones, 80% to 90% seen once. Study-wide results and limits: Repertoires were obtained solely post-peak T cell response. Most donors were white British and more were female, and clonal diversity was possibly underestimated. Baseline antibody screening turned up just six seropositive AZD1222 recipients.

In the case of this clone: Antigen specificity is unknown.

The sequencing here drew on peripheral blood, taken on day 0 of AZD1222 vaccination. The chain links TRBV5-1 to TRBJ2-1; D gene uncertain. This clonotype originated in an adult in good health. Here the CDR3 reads CASTVGSSYNEQFF. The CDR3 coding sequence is TGCGCCAGCACAGTAGGGTCTTCCTACAATGAGCAGTTCTTC.